These 21 T cell receptor beta chains were sequenced from one sample in a study of TIL therapy for anti-PD-1-resistant metastatic lung cancer. Sequencing used immunoSEQ v3. Data came from immunoSEQ multiplex PCR; TCRdb stores just in-frame clones and leaves some out. The profile covers fewer than 30,000 clones, with over 55% appearing a single time and 15% to 20% taken by the ten largest. This sample's time point: pre-treatment sample, taken before nivolumab and TIL therapy. Most excised metastases sampled were pleural nodules or supraclavicular lymph nodes. The source was tumor tissue, collected at baseline. Receptors were obtained from a woman between 30 and 79 years old with non-small cell lung cancer.

The chain couples TRBV9 to TRBJ2-4; D remains unclear. V lost 0 bases to trimming and J lost 0 bases, with 7 bases between them. This CDR3 is built from 15 residues. Germline V gives CDR1 SGDLS, CDR2 YYNGEE. The CDR3: CASSVGHSAKNIQYF. DNA for the CDR3: TGTGCCAGCAGCGTAGGGCATTCAGCCAAAAACATTCAGTACTTC.

The chain is built from TRBV5-6 and TRBJ2-1; D tentatively fits TRBD1 or TRBD2 (5 bases each). V lost 3 bases and J 7 bases, leaving 5 bases between the germline ends. Per germline, CDR1 SGHDT and CDR2 YYEEEE. CDR3 length: 11 residues. CDR3 protein: CASSWGNEQFF. The CDR3 nucleotides read TGTGCCAGCAGCTGGGGGAATGAGCAGTTCTTC.

This chain links TRBV29-1 with TRBJ2-7; 9 bases agree with TRBD1. The CDR3 is made up of 13 amino acids. In germline, CDR1 is SQVTM, CDR2 ANQGSEA. Trimming at V came to 3 bases and at J to 2 bases, leaving 2 bases not matched to a gene. The CDR3 DNA sequence: TGCAGCGTTGAGGGGACAGGGACCTACGAGCAGTACTTC. Residues: CSVEGTGTYEQYF.

This chain links TRBV27 with TRBJ2-3; 9 bases are shared with TRBD1. Trimming removed 9 bases from V and 3 bases from J; junction bases left unmatched: 7. This CDR3 has 14 residues. The germline V gene encodes CDR1 MNHEY and CDR2 SMNVEV (reference sequence). The CDR3 protein is CASSTGGETDTQYF. In nucleotides, the CDR3 is TGTGCCAGTTCTACAGGGGGCGAAACAGATACGCAGTATTTT.

The chain combines TRBV5-6 with TRBJ1-4; perhaps TRBD1 as D (5 bases). CDR3 length equals 15 residues. CDR1 is SGHDT, CDR2 YYEEEE, per germline. The V and J ends lost 4 bases and 8 bases respectively, with 18 bases between them. The CDR3 is CASSRAGGKAEKLFF. Written as DNA, the CDR3 is TGTGCCAGCAGCCGGGCCGGGGGTAAGGCGGAAAAACTGTTTTTT. Filled out from reference TRBV5-6 and TRBJ1-4, the complete variable domain reads DAGVTQSPTHLIKTRGQQVTLRCSPKSGHDTVSWYQQALGQGPQFIFQYYEEEERQRGNFPDRFSGHQFPNYSSELNVNALLLGDSALYLCASSRAGGKAEKLFFGSGTQLSVL.

The gene calls are TRBV7-6 and TRBJ2-1; perhaps D is TRBD1 or TRBD2 (6 bases each). Germline CDR1 is SGHVS and CDR2 is FNYEAQ. Trimming stripped 4 bases from V and 2 bases from J, with 18 bases between. The CDR3 covers 17 residues. The CDR3 loop is CASSSQGSGGPYNEQFF. The CDR3 bases are TGTGCCAGCAGCTCCCAGGGGTCCGGGGGACCCTACAATGAGCAGTTCTTC.

This chain uses TRBV6-4 with TRBJ1-4; TRBD1 matches 7 bases. Germline V gene sequence: CDR1 MRHNA, CDR2 SNTAGT. The CDR3 is 14 residues long. Germline trimming cut 5 bases from V and 7 bases from J; bases unmatched to any gene: 7. The CDR3 spells CASSPRGGREKLFF. Here the CDR3 DNA reads TGTGCCAGCAGTCCTAGAGGGGGCCGTGAAAAACTGTTTTTT.

The chain joins TRBV6-5 to TRBJ1-1; D is uncertain. The CDR3 has 12 amino acids. In germline, CDR1 is MNHEY, CDR2 SVGAGI. With 5 bases removed from V and 9 bases from J, the gap between germline ends came to 13 bases. In DNA form, the CDR3 reads TGTGCCAGCAGTGCGCGGGAGATGAAAGCTTTCTTT. It specifies CASSAREMKAFF.

This rearrangement joins TRBV21-1 to TRBJ2-5; the D call of TRBD2 is as the table states it, not checked on the DNA. TRBV21-1 has pseudogene status. The CDR3 is made up of 15 amino acids. The CDR3 region has the DNA TGTGCCAGCAGCTCCCTTCCGGGACTAGAAGAGACCCAGTACTTC. Amino acid sequence: CASSSLPGLEETQYF.

The V call is TRBV30, the J call TRBJ1-3; D unresolved. This CDR3 spans 15 amino acids. Per germline, CDR1 GTSNPN and CDR2 SVGIG (reference sequence). V was cut by 2 bases and J by 3 bases, with 14 bases left in between. The CDR3 here is CAWSTGNLNGNTIYF. DNA for the CDR3: TGTGCCTGGAGTACGGGAAATCTAAATGGAAACACCATATATTTT.

This chain joins TRBV5-1 and TRBJ2-7; TRBD1 aligns across 9 bases. Germline-derived CDR1 and CDR2 are SGHRS and YFSETQ. The CDR3 runs to 15 residues. J lost 5 bases, V lost 3 bases, and 9 bases had no gene match. CDR3 sequence: CASSSNLGQGDEQYF. CDR3 in DNA: TGCGCCAGCAGCTCGAACCTGGGACAGGGTGACGAGCAGTACTTC.

The chain links TRBV10-3 to TRBJ2-1; unclear D gene. The V gene's germline CDR1 is ENHRY and CDR2 SYGVKD. The CDR3 runs 12 residues. V lost 8 bases, J lost 8 bases, and 13 bases lay in between. In nucleotides, the CDR3 is TGTGCCATCCGAGGACCGGGCGATGAGCAGTTCTTC. It translates to CAIRGPGDEQFF.

This clone was recorded a few times. This chain joins TRBV6-1 and TRBJ1-5; possible D gene TRBD1, 5 bases. V was trimmed by 6 bases and J by 7 bases, leaving 13 bases between them. CDR3 size: 13 residues. Germline-derived CDR1 and CDR2 are MNHNS and SASEGT. CDR3: CASRSGWGQPQHF. CDR3 sequence (DNA): TGTGCCAGCAGATCGGGTTGGGGGCAGCCCCAGCATTTT.

This clone was observed a few times. V usage is TRBV7-9 and J usage is TRBJ2-5; D not certain. Looked up from germline, CDR1 is SEHNR and CDR2 is FQNEAQ (reference sequence). The CDR3 is 13 amino acids. V lost 3 bases, J lost 5 bases, and 10 bases lay in between. The CDR3 loop is CASSFQDSETQYF. Written as DNA, the CDR3 is TGTGCCAGCAGCTTTCAGGATTCCGAGACCCAGTACTTC. The full variable domain, completed using reference TRBV7-9 and TRBJ2-5, is DTGVSQNPRHKITKRGQNVTFRCDPISEHNRLYWYRQTLGQGPEFLTYFQNEAQLEKSRLLSDRFSAERPKGSFSTLEIQRTEQGDSAMYLCASSFQDSETQYFGPGTRLLVL.

This clone was seen a few times. The chain is built from TRBV11-2 and TRBJ2-5; 13 bases map to TRBD2. Germline V gene data show CDR1 as SGHAT and CDR2 as FQNNGV. This CDR3 has 17 residues. V gave up 5 bases and J gave up 5 bases; unmatched junction bases: 11. CDR3 DNA sequence: TGTGCCAGCAGCCAGGTCCCGGGACTAGCGGGAATCGAGACCCAGTACTTC. Its protein product is CASSQVPGLAGIETQYF.

This rearrangement joins TRBV2 to TRBJ1-6; D is ambiguous. Trimming took 8 bases from V and 9 from J, leaving 8 bases between them. The CDR3 spans 11 residues. CDR1 SNHLY and CDR2 FYNNEI come from the germline V gene. CDR3 DNA sequence: TGTGCCAGCGGTTGGGTTTCACCCCTCCACTTT. Amino acid sequence: CASGWVSPLHF. Full variable domain (rest looked up from reference TRBV2 and TRBJ1-6): EPEVTQTPSHQVTQMGQEVILRCVPISNHLYFYWYRQILGQKVEFLVSFYNNEISEKSEIFDDQFSVERPDGSNFTLKIRSTKLEDSAMYFCASGWVSPLHFGNGTRLTVT.

This clone has a handful of counts. The genes are TRBV19 and TRBJ1-2; TRBD1 might be the D (6 bases). This CDR3 region has 15 residues. CDR1 and CDR2 from the germline V gene are LNHDA and SQIVND (reference sequence). Trimming took 7 bases from V and 3 from J, leaving 18 bases between them. Written as DNA, the CDR3 is TGTGCCAGTACCGAATGGGGGGCGAGCGACTATGGCTACACCTTC. Its translation: CASTEWGASDYGYTF.

V and J are TRBV19 and TRBJ1-1; TRBD1 matches 7 bases. Losses at the gene ends were 5 bases for V and 0 bases for J; bases not matched to a gene: 3. Germline CDR1 and CDR2: LNHDA and SQIVND (reference sequence). The CDR3 is 14 residues long. This CDR3 is CASSAGTVNTEAFF. CDR3 in DNA: TGTGCCAGTAGTGCCGGGACAGTGAACACTGAAGCTTTCTTT. The complete variable domain, with remaining parts taken from reference TRBV19 and TRBJ1-1, reads DGGITQSPKYLFRKEGQNVTLSCEQNLNHDAMYWYRQDPGQGLRLIYYSQIVNDFQKGDIAEGYSVSREKKESFPLTVTSAQKNPTAFYLCASSAGTVNTEAFFGQGTRLTVV.

The chain recombines TRBV11-3 with TRBJ1-1; no firm D call. V was trimmed by 3 bases and J by 0 bases, leaving 8 bases between them. CDR1 is SGHNT, CDR2 YENEEA, per germline. The CDR3 sequence is 14 residues long. CDR3 DNA: TGTGCCAGCAGCTTGGGAGGGTTGAACACTGAAGCTTTCTTT. As protein: CASSLGGLNTEAFF. Complete variable domain (other parts from reference TRBV11-3 and TRBJ1-1): EAGVVQSPRYKIIEKKQPVAFWCNPISGHNTLYWYLQNLGQGPELLIRYENEEAVDDSQLPKDRFSAERLKGVDSTLKIQPAELGDSAVYLCASSLGGLNTEAFFGQGTRLTVV.

The chain couples TRBV6-5 to TRBJ2-5; the D gene is possibly TRBD2 (5 bases). V lost 6 bases, J lost 5 bases, and 13 bases lay in between. Germline V gene data show CDR1 as MNHEY and CDR2 as SVGAGI. The length of the CDR3 is 13 residues. The CDR3 loop is CASRRRPGETQYF. As DNA, the CDR3 is TGTGCCAGCAGGAGACGCCCGGGGGAGACCCAGTACTTC.

The CDR3 region is CASSLKETQYF. Here the CDR3 DNA reads TGTGCCAGCAGCTTGAAAGAGACCCAGTACTTC. The chain combines TRBV7-9 with TRBJ2-5; D ambiguous. Germline V gene lookup returns CDR1 SEHNR and CDR2 FQNEAQ (reference sequence). The ends were cut back, 3 bases at V and 3 bases at J, with 2 bases in the middle. The CDR3 is made up of 11 amino acids.